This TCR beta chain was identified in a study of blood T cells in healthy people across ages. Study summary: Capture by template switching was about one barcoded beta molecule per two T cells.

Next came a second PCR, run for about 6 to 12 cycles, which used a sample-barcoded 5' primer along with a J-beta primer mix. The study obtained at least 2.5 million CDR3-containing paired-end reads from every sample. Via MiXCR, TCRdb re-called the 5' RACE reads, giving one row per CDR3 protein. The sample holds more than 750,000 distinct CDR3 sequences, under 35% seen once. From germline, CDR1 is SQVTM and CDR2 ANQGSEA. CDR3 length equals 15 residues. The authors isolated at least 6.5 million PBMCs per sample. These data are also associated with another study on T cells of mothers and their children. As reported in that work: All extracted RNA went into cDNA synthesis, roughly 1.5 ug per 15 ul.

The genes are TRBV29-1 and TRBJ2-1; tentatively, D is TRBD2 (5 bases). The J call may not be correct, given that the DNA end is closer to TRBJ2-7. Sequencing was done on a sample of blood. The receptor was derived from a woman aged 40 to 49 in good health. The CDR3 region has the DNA TGCAGCGTTGAAGGGTGGGCTAGCAGATACAATGAGCAGTACTTC. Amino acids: CSVEGWASRYNEQYF.